The text below deals with one TCR beta chain. With V trimmed by 4 bases and J by 2 bases, 7 bases remained unmatched. The germline V gene encodes CDR1 MGHRA and CDR2 YSYEKL. The CDR3 extends over 16 amino acids. The data derive from a study of cytomegalovirus exposure and HLA in healthy donors. The PCR was carried out with 60 Vbeta primers and 13 Jbeta primers. TCRdb keeps only in-frame clones here, not all; method: immunoSEQ multiplex PCR. The sample yields roughly 100,000 clones, 70% to 85% seen once. The sequencing sample was made of PBMCs. The TCR was taken from a man aged 30 to 39 in good health and CMV-seropositive. The V and J genes are TRBV4-1 and TRBJ1-5; 8 bases match TRBD1. This CDR3 is CASSPPTGGGNQPQHF. The CDR3 DNA follows: TGCGCCAGCAGCCCCCCTACAGGGGGTGGCAATCAGCCCCAGCATTTT.